This T cell receptor beta chain stems from a study of early T cells in non-severe SARS-CoV-2 infection. CDR1 and CDR2 from the germline V gene are LGHDT and YNNKEL (reference sequence). The CDR3 has 16 amino acids. J gave up 1 base and V 1 base, and 5 bases lay outside the gene matches. Attachment of unique molecular identifiers to individual cDNA molecules was performed. In TCRdb, the 5' RACE reads were re-called with MiXCR into one record per CDR3 protein. This table has about 42,000 distinct CDR3 sequences, 6% to 7.5% appearing once. V is TRBV3-1 and J is TRBJ2-3; 7 bases agree with TRBD2. This TCR came from an adult who was a healthcare worker with PCR-confirmed SARS-CoV-2 infection or an uninfected control (not recorded which). Sample: whole blood. The CDR3 reads CASSQVTSAGTDTQYF. CDR3 DNA: TGTGCCAGCAGCCAAGTTACTAGCGCCGGCACAGATACGCAGTATTTT.